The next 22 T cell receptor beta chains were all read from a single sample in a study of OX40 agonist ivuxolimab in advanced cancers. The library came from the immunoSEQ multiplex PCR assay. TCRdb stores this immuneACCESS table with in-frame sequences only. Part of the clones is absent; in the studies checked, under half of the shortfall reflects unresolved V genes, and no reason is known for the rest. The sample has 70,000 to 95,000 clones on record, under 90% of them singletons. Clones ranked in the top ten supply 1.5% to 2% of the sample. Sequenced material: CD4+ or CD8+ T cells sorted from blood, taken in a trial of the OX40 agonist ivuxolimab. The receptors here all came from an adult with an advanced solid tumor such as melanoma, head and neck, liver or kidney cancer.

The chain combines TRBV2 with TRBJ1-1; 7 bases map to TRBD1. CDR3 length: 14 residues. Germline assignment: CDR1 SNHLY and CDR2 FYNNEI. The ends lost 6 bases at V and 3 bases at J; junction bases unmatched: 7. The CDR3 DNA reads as TGTGCCAGCAGGAGTCAGGGGGGGGACACTGAAGCTTTCTTT. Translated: CASRSQGGDTEAFF. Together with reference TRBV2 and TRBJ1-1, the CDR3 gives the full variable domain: EPEVTQTPSHQVTQMGQEVILRCVPISNHLYFYWYRQILGQKVEFLVSFYNNEISEKSEIFDDQFSVERPDGSNFTLKIRSTKLEDSAMYFCASRSQGGDTEAFFGQGTRLTVV.

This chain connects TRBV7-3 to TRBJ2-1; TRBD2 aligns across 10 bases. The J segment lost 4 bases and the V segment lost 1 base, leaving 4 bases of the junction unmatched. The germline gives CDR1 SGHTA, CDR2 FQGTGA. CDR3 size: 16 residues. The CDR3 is CASSLRATSGYNEQFF. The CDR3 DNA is TGTGCCAGCAGCTTAAGGGCGACTAGCGGGTACAATGAGCAGTTCTTC.

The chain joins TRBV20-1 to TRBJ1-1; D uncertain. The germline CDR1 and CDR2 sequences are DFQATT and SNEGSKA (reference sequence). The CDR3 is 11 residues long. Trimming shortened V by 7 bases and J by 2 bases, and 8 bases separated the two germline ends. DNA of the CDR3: TGCAGTGGTGGATTAAACACTGAAGCTTTCTTT. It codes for CSGGLNTEAFF.

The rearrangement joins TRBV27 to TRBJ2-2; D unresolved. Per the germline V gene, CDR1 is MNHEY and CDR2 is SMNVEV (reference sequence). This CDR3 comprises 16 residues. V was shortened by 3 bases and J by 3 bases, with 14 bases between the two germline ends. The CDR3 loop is CASSFGPNWDTGELFF. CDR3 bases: TGTGCCAGCAGTTTTGGACCTAATTGGGACACCGGGGAGCTGTTTTTT.

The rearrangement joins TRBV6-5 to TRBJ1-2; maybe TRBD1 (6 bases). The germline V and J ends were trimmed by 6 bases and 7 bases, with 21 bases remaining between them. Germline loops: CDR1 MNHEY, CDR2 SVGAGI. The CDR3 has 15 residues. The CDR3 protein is CASSLAGAEVSGYTF. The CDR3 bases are TGTGCCAGCAGCCTGGCAGGGGCAGAAGTCTCTGGCTACACCTTC.

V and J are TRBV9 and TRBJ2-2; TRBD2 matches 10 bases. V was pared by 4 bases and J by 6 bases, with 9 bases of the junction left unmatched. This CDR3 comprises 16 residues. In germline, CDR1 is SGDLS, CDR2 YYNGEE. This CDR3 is CASSRATSGVAGELFF. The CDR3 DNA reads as TGTGCCAGCAGCCGGGCCACTAGCGGGGTCGCCGGGGAGCTGTTTTTT.

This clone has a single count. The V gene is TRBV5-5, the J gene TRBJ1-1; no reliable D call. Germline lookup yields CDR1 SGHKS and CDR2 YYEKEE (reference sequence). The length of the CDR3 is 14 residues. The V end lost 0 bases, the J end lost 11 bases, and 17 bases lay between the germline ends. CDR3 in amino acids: CASSLDRFAPHAFF. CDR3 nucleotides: TGTGCCAGCAGCTTGGACCGGTTTGCCCCCCATGCTTTCTTT. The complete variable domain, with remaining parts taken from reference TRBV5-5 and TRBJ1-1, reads DAGVTQSPTHLIKTRGQQVTLRCSPISGHKSVSWYQQVLGQGPQFIFQYYEKEERGRGNFPDRFSARQFPNYSSELNVNALLLGDSALYLCASSLDRFAPHAFFGQGTRLTVV.

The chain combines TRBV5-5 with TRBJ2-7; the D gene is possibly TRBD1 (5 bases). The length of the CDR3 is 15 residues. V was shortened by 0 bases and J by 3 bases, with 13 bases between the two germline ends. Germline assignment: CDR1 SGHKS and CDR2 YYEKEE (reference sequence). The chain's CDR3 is CASSLEGASLYEQYF. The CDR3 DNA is TGTGCCAGCAGCTTGGAAGGGGCCTCCCTCTACGAGCAGTACTTC.

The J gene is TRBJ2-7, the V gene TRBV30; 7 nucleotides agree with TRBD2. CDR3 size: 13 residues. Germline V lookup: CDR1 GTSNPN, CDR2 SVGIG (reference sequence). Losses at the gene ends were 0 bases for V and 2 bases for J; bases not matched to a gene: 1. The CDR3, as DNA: TGTGCCTGGAGTGTACGGGGGGCCTACGAGCAGTACTTC. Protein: CAWSVRGAYEQYF.

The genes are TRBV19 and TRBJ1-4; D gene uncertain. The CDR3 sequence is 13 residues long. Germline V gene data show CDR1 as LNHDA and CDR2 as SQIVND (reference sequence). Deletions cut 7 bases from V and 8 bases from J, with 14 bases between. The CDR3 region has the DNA TGTGCCAGTAACATGAGGGAAACAGAAAAACTGTTTTTT. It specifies CASNMRETEKLFF.

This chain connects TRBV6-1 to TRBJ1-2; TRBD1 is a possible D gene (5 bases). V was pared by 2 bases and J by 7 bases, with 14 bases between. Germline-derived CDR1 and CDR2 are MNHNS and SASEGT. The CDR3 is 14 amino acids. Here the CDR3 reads CASSEIWQGSGYTF. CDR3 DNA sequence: TGTGCCAGCAGTGAAATTTGGCAGGGCAGTGGCTACACCTTC.

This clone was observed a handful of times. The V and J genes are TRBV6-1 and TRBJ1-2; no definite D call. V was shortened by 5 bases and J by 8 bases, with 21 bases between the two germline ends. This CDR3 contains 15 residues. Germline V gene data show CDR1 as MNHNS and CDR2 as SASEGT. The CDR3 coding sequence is TGTGCCAGCAGTCACGGCGGGGTTCAGAGTAGGGGCTACACCTTC. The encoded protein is CASSHGGVQSRGYTF.

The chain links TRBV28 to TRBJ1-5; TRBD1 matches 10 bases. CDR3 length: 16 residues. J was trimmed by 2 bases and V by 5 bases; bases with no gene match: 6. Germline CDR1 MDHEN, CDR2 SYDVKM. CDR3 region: CASSKTGGLGNQPQHF. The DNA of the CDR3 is TGTGCCAGCAGTAAGACAGGGGGCCTCGGCAATCAGCCCCAGCATTTT.

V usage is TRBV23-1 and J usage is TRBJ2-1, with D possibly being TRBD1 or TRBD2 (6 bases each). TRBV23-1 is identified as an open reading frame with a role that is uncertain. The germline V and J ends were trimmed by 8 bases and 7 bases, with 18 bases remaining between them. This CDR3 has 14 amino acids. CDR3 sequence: CASCTGPGVNEQFF. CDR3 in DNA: TGCGCCAGCTGCACAGGGCCGGGGGTGAATGAGCAGTTCTTC.

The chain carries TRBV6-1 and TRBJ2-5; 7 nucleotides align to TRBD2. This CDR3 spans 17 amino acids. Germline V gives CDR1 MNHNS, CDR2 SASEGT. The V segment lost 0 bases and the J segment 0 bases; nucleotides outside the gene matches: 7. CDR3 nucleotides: TGTGCCAGCAGTGAAGCGTATGGGGGGGGGAACCAAGAGACCCAGTACTTC. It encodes CASSEAYGGGNQETQYF.

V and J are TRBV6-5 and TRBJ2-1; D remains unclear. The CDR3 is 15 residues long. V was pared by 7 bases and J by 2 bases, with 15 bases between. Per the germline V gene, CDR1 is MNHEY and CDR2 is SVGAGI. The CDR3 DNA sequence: TGTGCCAGCACCGCCGTGGCAGGACCCTACAATGAGCAGTTCTTC. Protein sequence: CASTAVAGPYNEQFF.

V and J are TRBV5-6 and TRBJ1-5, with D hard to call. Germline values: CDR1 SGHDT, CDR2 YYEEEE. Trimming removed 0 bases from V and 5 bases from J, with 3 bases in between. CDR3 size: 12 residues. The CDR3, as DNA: TGTGCCAGCAGCTTGGGGGATCAGCCCCAGCATTTT. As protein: CASSLGDQPQHF.

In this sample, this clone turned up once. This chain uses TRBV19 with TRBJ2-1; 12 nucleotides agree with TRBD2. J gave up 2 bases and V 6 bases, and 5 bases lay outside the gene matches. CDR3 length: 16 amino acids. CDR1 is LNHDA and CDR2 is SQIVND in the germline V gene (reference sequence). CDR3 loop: CASSPSSGGAYNEQFF. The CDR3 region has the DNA TGTGCCAGTAGCCCTTCTAGCGGGGGGGCCTACAATGAGCAGTTCTTC.

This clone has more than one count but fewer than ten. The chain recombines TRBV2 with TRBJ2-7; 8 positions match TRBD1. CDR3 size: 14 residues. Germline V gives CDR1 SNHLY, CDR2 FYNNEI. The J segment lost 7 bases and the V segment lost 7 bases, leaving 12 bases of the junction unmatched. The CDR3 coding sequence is TGTGCCAGCAAGACCGGACAGGGTTGGGGGGAGCAGTACTTC. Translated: CASKTGQGWGEQYF.

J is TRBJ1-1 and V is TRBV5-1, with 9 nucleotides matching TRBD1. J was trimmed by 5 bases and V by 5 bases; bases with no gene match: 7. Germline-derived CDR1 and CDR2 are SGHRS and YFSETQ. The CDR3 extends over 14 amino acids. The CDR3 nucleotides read TGCGCCAGCAGAGAAGGACAGGGGCGGACTGAAGCTTTCTTT. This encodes CASREGQGRTEAFF.

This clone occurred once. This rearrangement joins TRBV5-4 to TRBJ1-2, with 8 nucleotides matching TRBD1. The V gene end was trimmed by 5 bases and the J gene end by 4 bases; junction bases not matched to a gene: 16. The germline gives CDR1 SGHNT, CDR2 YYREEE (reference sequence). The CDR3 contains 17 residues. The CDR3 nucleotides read TGTGCCAGCAGTCCCGGGACAGGATACTTGTTGGGCTATGGCTACACCTTC. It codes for CASSPGTGYLLGYGYTF.

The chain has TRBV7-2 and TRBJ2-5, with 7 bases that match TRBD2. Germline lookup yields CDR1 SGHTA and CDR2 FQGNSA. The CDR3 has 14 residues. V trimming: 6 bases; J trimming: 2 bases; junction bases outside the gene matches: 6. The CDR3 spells CASRIGGSQETQYF. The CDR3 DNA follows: TGTGCCAGCAGGATCGGGGGGTCTCAAGAGACCCAGTACTTC.